One and the same sample provided the 27 T cell receptor beta chains below, sequenced in a study of response to subunit inactivated influenza vaccine. Each CDR3 protein gets one entry after TCRdb re-called the RT-PCR reads with MiXCR. Of more than 700,000 distinct CDR3 sequences listed, about 20% are singletons. The sample in question was PBMCs from blood, obtained 4 to 6 days after vaccination. Every receptor here comes from a man aged 50 to 60 who received an inactivated influenza vaccine.

This clonotype has at least ten counts. This chain connects TRBV6-2 or TRBV6-3 to TRBJ1-2; no reliable D call. The CDR3 is made up of 14 amino acids. The V gene's germline CDR1 is MNHEY and CDR2 SVGEGT. V gave up 5 bases and J gave up 0 bases, with 10 bases separating them. CDR3 sequence: CASSPTPTNYGYTF. The CDR3 DNA sequence: TGTGCCAGCAGTCCGACACCTACTAACTATGGCTACACCTTC.

This clonotype showed up many times. V is TRBV5-1 and J is TRBJ2-1; 9 nucleotides line up with TRBD1. Germline-derived CDR1 and CDR2 are SGHRS and YFSETQ. The CDR3 has 16 amino acids. Germline trimming cut 2 bases from V and 3 bases from J; bases unmatched to any gene: 6. The CDR3 DNA follows: TGCGCCAGCAGCTTAGAGGACAGGGGAGGCTACAATGAGCAGTTCTTC. It translates to CASSLEDRGGYNEQFF. Complete variable domain (other parts from reference TRBV5-1 and TRBJ2-1): KAGVTQTPRYLIKTRGQQVTLSCSPISGHRSVSWYQQTPGQGLQFLFEYFSETQRNKGNFPGRFSGRQFSNSRSEMNVSTLELGDSALYLCASSLEDRGGYNEQFFGPGTRLTVL.

This clonotype was picked up a small number of times. The rearrangement joins TRBV12-3 or TRBV12-4 to TRBJ2-3, with D maybe TRBD1 (5 bases). CDR3 size: 14 residues. The ends were cut back, 5 bases at V and 8 bases at J, with 17 bases in the middle. The CDR3, as DNA: TGTGCCAGCAGTCGAATGACAGTCCAGGGTACGCAGTATTTT. Amino acids: CASSRMTVQGTQYF.

This clonotype has a count of ten or more. This rearrangement joins TRBV7-2 to TRBJ2-4; no reliable D call. CDR3 length: 14 amino acids. The V end lost 6 bases, the J end lost 1 base, and 10 bases lay between the germline ends. The germline V gene has CDR1 SGHTA and CDR2 FQGNSA. In DNA form, the CDR3 reads TGTGCCAGCAGTCCAATTGCGGCCAAAAACATTCAGTACTTC. Translated: CASSPIAAKNIQYF.

This clonotype was seen a few times. This sequence joins TRBV9 and TRBJ1-1; TRBD1 is a possible D gene (5 bases). This CDR3 contains 13 residues. V was cut by 6 bases and J by 4 bases, with 13 bases left in between. In germline, CDR1 is SGDLS, CDR2 YYNGEE. The DNA for the CDR3 is TGTGCCAGCACCCCAGGGTGGAGCACTGAAGCTTTCTTT. This gives the protein CASTPGWSTEAFF.

This clonotype was counted only a few times. The V and J genes are TRBV7-2 and TRBJ2-7; no reliable D call. The CDR3 contains 14 residues. V gave up 0 bases and J gave up 4 bases, with 10 bases separating them. CDR1 and CDR2 (germline): SGHTA, FQGNSA. DNA for the CDR3: TGTGCCAGCAGCTTAGCAGGGATCGGGTACGAGCAGTACTTC. Translating gives CASSLAGIGYEQYF.

This rearrangement joins TRBV20-1 to TRBJ2-5; TRBD2 matches 11 bases. J gave up 5 bases and V 3 bases, and 17 bases lay outside the gene matches. Germline V CDR1 and CDR2: DFQATT, SNEGSKA (reference sequence). The CDR3 is made up of 18 amino acids. The DNA for the CDR3 is TGCAGTGCTAGGAGGATGAGACTAGCGGGACGCTCGGTTGAGACCCAGTACTTC. It encodes CSARRMRLAGRSVETQYF.

This clonotype was counted only a few times. The chain employs TRBV12-3 or TRBV12-4 and TRBJ2-3; 9 nucleotides align to TRBD2. V dropped 6 bases and J dropped 0; count of bases not matched to a gene: 4. The CDR3 has 15 residues. In DNA, the CDR3 is TGTGCCAGCAGCCGGACTAGCGCTAGCACAGATACGCAGTATTTT. It specifies CASSRTSASTDTQYF.

This clonotype was seen more than once but under ten times. The chain couples TRBV6-2 or TRBV6-3 to TRBJ1-5; the D is unclear. Per germline, CDR1 MNHEY and CDR2 SVGEGT. The CDR3 has 13 residues. Trimming removed 8 bases at V and 0 bases at J, with 8 bases between. CDR3 nucleotide sequence: TGTGCCAGCGTCGAGTATAGCAATCAGCCCCAGCATTTT. The encoded protein is CASVEYSNQPQHF.

A few counts support this clonotype. The chain uses TRBV27 and TRBJ2-7; maybe TRBD1 (5 bases). The V gene's germline CDR1 is MNHEY and CDR2 SMNVEV (reference sequence). The CDR3 is 15 amino acids. The V and J ends lost 5 bases and 6 bases respectively, with 20 bases between them. For the CDR3, the DNA is TGTGCCAGCAGTCCCCAGTTTTGGGGCGTGGGCGAGCAGTACTTC. Translated, it gives CASSPQFWGVGEQYF.

This clonotype turned up a few times. CDR3 sequence (DNA): TGCAGTGCTAGTTTTGTCGGTGAGGCCCAGCATTTT. Translated, it gives CSASFVGEAQHF. V and J are TRBV20-1 and TRBJ1-5; no reliable D call. Trimming left V 3 bases short and J 11 bases short, with 14 bases between. This CDR3 spans 12 amino acids. Looked up from germline, CDR1 is DFQATT and CDR2 is SNEGSKA (reference sequence).

This clonotype has more than one count but fewer than ten. CDR3 DNA sequence: TGTGCCAGCAGTTTAGTGGACAGGGATTACGAGCAGTACTTC. Its translation: CASSLVDRDYEQYF. The chain has TRBV12-3 or TRBV12-4 and TRBJ2-7; 8 nucleotides align to TRBD1. V lost 1 base and J lost 4; bases outside the gene matches: 3. The CDR3 is 14 residues long.

This clonotype has only a few counts. The chain combines TRBV20-1 with TRBJ1-5; 8 bases match TRBD1. The CDR3 is made up of 13 amino acids. From germline, CDR1 is DFQATT and CDR2 SNEGSKA (reference sequence). V shed 6 bases, J shed 4 bases, and the junction held 5 bases outside the gene matches. The CDR3 DNA reads as TGCAGTGCCCCGGACAGGGCTAATCAGCCCCAGCATTTT. Translating gives CSAPDRANQPQHF.

Concerning this clonotype: One junction end disagrees with the germline gene, perhaps due to a read error. The chain combines TRBV5-6 with TRBJ2-5; D is possibly TRBD2 (6 bases). This CDR3 has 16 residues. Germline lookup yields CDR1 SGHDT and CDR2 YYEEEE. This CDR3 is CAISPGLLGLLETQYF. CDR3 coding DNA: TGTGCCATCAGCCCCGGGCTCCTGGGACTTCTCGAGACCCAGTACTTC.

This clonotype was seen at least ten times. The chain joins TRBV29-1 to TRBJ2-5; 11 bases are shared with TRBD2. This CDR3 spans 15 amino acids. Looked up from germline, CDR1 is SQVTM and CDR2 is ANQGSEA. V was pared by 3 bases and J by 2 bases, with 5 bases of the junction left unmatched. CDR3 in amino acids: CSVDTSGSFQETQYF. The CDR3, as DNA: TGCAGCGTTGACACTAGCGGGAGTTTTCAAGAGACCCAGTACTTC.

This clonotype was detected only a few times. J is TRBJ2-7 and V is TRBV6-4; TRBD1 matches 7 bases. CDR3 size: 10 residues. The germline V gene has CDR1 MRHNA and CDR2 SNTAGT. Trimming took 4 bases from V and 10 from J; bases not matched to a gene: 1. CDR3 sequence: CASSGQGQYF. The CDR3 nucleotides are TGTGCCAGCAGTGGACAGGGACAGTACTTC.

This clonotype has a handful of counts. The chain employs TRBV12-3 or TRBV12-4 and TRBJ2-1; no firm D call. V lost 4 bases to trimming and J lost 1 base, with 8 bases between them. CDR3 length: 14 amino acids. CDR3 amino acids: CASSSGPSYNEQFF. CDR3 bases: TGTGCCAGCAGTTCCGGGCCGTCCTACAATGAGCAGTTCTTC.

V is TRBV7-8 and J is TRBJ2-5, with TRBD2 as a possible D gene (8 bases). V was clipped by 8 bases and J by 0 bases, with 25 bases between them. This CDR3 contains 18 residues. The germline CDR1 and CDR2 sequences are SGHVS and FQNEAQ. The CDR3 DNA reads TGTGCCAGCTTAGGACAGGCGGGACTAGTTATGTACCAAGAGACCCAGTACTTC. This sequence encodes CASLGQAGLVMYQETQYF. The whole variable domain, remainder taken from reference TRBV7-8 and TRBJ2-5, is GAGVSQSPRYKVAKRGQDVALRCDPISGHVSLFWYQQALGQGPEFLTYFQNEAQLDKSGLPSDRFFAERPEGSVSTLKIQRTQQEDSAVYLCASLGQAGLVMYQETQYFGPGTRLLVL.

The chain is built from TRBV6-5 and TRBJ2-5, with D uncertain. This CDR3 region has 14 residues. Trimming took off 4 bases at V and 4 bases at J, with 13 bases between the two ends. From germline, CDR1 is MNHEY and CDR2 SVGAGI. The CDR3 here is CASSSITSGETQYF. The CDR3 DNA follows: TGTGCCAGCAGTTCCATTACGTCGGGAGAGACCCAGTACTTC.

The rearrangement links TRBV29-1 to TRBJ2-3; 10 bases are shared with TRBD2. Germline V gene lookup returns CDR1 SQVTM and CDR2 ANQGSEA. V lost 7 bases, J lost 5 bases, and 9 bases stayed unmatched. This CDR3 region has 14 residues. For the CDR3, the DNA is TGCAGCGCTCAAAGGAGCGGGAGGGGAGATACGCAGTATTTT. It translates to CSAQRSGRGDTQYF.

The gene calls are TRBV7-2 and TRBJ2-5; D is uncertain. There are 14 residues in the CDR3. The V gene's germline CDR1 is SGHTA and CDR2 FQGNSA. With 3 bases removed from V and 5 bases from J, the gap between germline ends came to 13 bases. The CDR3 DNA sequence: TGTGCCAGCAGCTTGTCCCCTGTCGGGGAGACCCAGTACTTC. Its translation is CASSLSPVGETQYF.

The chain has TRBV12-3 or TRBV12-4 and TRBJ2-5, with unresolved D. Deletions cut 2 bases from V and 9 bases from J, with 10 bases between. The CDR3 consists of 12 residues. CDR3 nucleotides: TGTGCCAGCAGTTTATGGCGGAGTTCCCAGTACTTC. It encodes CASSLWRSSQYF.

Only a few counts were recorded for this clonotype. This chain joins TRBV9 and TRBJ2-1, with 9 nucleotides matching TRBD1. Unmatched junction bases numbered 6, after V lost 2 bases and J lost 9 bases. CDR3 size: 14 residues. From germline, CDR1 is SGDLS and CDR2 YYNGEE. In DNA, the CDR3 is TGTGCCAGCAGCGTGGGACAGGGTTTTTCTGAGCAGTTCTTC. This codes for CASSVGQGFSEQFF.

The chain employs TRBV15 and TRBJ1-2, with no clear D. The V end was cut by 0 bases, the J end by 1 base, with 9 bases between. CDR3 length: 15 residues. Looked up from germline, CDR1 is LNHNV and CDR2 is YYDKDF (reference sequence). CDR3 residues: CATSRDPTINYGYTF. The CDR3 DNA is TGTGCCACCAGCAGAGATCCAACAATTAACTATGGCTACACCTTC.

The chain links TRBV6-1 to TRBJ2-5; TRBD2 agrees at 7 bases. V trimming: 6 bases; J trimming: 0 bases; junction bases outside the gene matches: 10. This CDR3 contains 16 residues. Germline V gives CDR1 MNHNS, CDR2 SASEGT. CDR3 in amino acids: CASRPSGGSYQETQYF. The CDR3 coding sequence is TGTGCCAGCAGGCCCTCCGGGGGGTCGTACCAAGAGACCCAGTACTTC.

The J gene is TRBJ2-4, the V gene TRBV2; perhaps TRBD2 as D (6 bases). The V gene's germline CDR1 is SNHLY and CDR2 FYNNEI. V was clipped by 7 bases and J by 8 bases, with 12 bases between them. This CDR3 spans 12 amino acids. The CDR3 DNA reads TGTGCCAGCAAGGGAGGTCGGGACATTCAGTACTTC. Its protein product is CASKGGRDIQYF.

This chain joins TRBV20-1 and TRBJ2-2; D uncertain. Germline V gives CDR1 DFQATT, CDR2 SNEGSKA (reference sequence). V dropped 3 bases and J dropped 1 base, with 9 bases sitting between them. The CDR3 loop spans 14 amino acids. In DNA form, the CDR3 reads TGCAGTGCTAGCCCCTCAGAGAACACCGGGGAGCTGTTTTTT. Translating gives CSASPSENTGELFF.